The sequence of this T cell receptor (beta chain) was determined in a study of shared clonotypes between healthy human individuals. Study observations and caveats: Across a handful of donors, naive CD4 shared around 5.1%, naive CD8 about 3.2%, memory CD4 less than 2.5%, memory CD8 0.4%.

The assay was immunoSEQ multiplex PCR, and TCRdb's table has in-frame clones only and misses some. This sample carries about 1,800,000 clones, 85% to 95% of them seen once, and the ten largest clones take approximately 1.2%. The naive CD8 subset, CD45RO-negative cells positively selected for CCR7, excluded terminally differentiated effector memory CD45RA+ cells. The healthy adult donors were HIV-negative and reported no recent acute infections or vaccinations. The CDR3 covers 15 residues. The V gene lost 6 bases and the J gene lost 3 bases, with 14 bases spanning the gap. Germline CDR1 MNHEY, CDR2 SMNVEV (reference sequence). As to this clone: No antigen is known for it.

V usage is TRBV27 and J usage is TRBJ1-4; maybe TRBD1 (6 bases). Specimen: naive CD8+ T cells sorted from blood. The sequence was collected from a man aged 18 to 35 in good health. The CDR3, as DNA: TGTGCCAGCAGAGAGATAGACAGGCCTAATGAAAAACTGTTTTTT. Encoded protein: CASREIDRPNEKLFF.